This is a list of T cell receptor beta chains from one sample in a study of OX40 agonist ivuxolimab in advanced cancers. Clones were sequenced by immunoSEQ multiplex PCR, and TCRdb holds only the in-frame ones, with some missing. This table holds tens of thousands of clones, around 85% found once. The sample in question was CD4+ or CD8+ T cells sorted from blood, obtained in a trial of the OX40 agonist ivuxolimab. These receptor sequences come from an adult with an advanced solid tumor such as melanoma, head and neck, liver or kidney cancer. CDR3s include the opening cysteine and the closing phenylalanine or tryptophan. The D gene is left open where the match is weak. A clone size is listed for some rows: how often the clone was seen (once, few, many), or a class if it is expanded.

CDR3 protein,V gene,J gene,CDR3 length,clone size,D gene
CASSLGDEQFF,TRBV7-9,TRBJ2-1,11,.,.
CASRLGAINTGELFF,TRBV27,TRBJ2-2,15,.,.
CASSHLDQVYEQYF,TRBV4-1,TRBJ2-7,14,.,.
CASSVAAGGTDTQYF,TRBV9,TRBJ2-3,15,.,.
CASSFMTRNSPLHF,TRBV27,TRBJ1-6,14,few,.
CASSQTERTDTQYF,TRBV4-1,TRBJ2-3,14,.,.
CASSLVLAGSTDTQYF,TRBV5-1,TRBJ2-3,16,.,TRBD2
CASSIVAGPQPQHF,TRBV19,TRBJ1-5,14,.,.
CASSLAVRSSYEQYF,TRBV28,TRBJ2-7,15,.,.
CATSRGEIADSGYEQYF,TRBV15,TRBJ2-7,17,.,.
CSPPRAISGCEQYF,TRBV29-1,TRBJ2-7,14,.,.
CASSFTGYEQYF,TRBV7-2,TRBJ2-7,12,.,.
CASSGSRGGAYEQYF,TRBV4-1,TRBJ2-7,15,.,TRBD2
CASSPPIGNYGYTF,TRBV7-9,TRBJ1-2,14,.,.
CSVEGAAYEQYF,TRBV29-1,TRBJ2-7,12,.,.
CASSGTDGYTF,TRBV2,TRBJ1-2,11,.,.
CASSLSWLTGGARTDTQYF,TRBV5-4,TRBJ2-3,19,.,TRBD2
CASSVVGASRAFF,TRBV2,TRBJ1-1,13,.,.
CASDRGPNEQFF,TRBV25-1,TRBJ2-1,12,.,TRBD1
CASGGLAVYNEQFF,TRBV10-2,TRBJ2-1,14,.,TRBD2
CASSWGDSSYTDTQYF,TRBV5-6,TRBJ2-3,16,.,.
CATQRENENEQFF,TRBV10-3,TRBJ2-1,13,.,TRBD2
CASSVRDGRYGYTF,TRBV2,TRBJ1-2,14,.,.
CASSLLATGAFGYTF,TRBV23-1,TRBJ1-2,15,.,TRBD1
CASSLFGDLRNTIYF,TRBV7-8,TRBJ1-3,15,.,.
CASSQDAGYMNTEAFF,TRBV14,TRBJ1-1,16,.,.
CASSQSGAISYEQYF,TRBV2,TRBJ2-7,15,.,TRBD2
CASSTTGTGYQETQYF,TRBV2,TRBJ2-5,16,once,TRBD1
CASSGSGGGLYNEQFF,TRBV9,TRBJ2-1,16,.,TRBD2
CASGIARVNEQFF,TRBV7-9,TRBJ2-1,13,.,.
CSVEDREGAYGYTF,TRBV29-1,TRBJ1-2,14,.,TRBD1
CASSQTGNSGNTIYF,TRBV10-1,TRBJ1-3,15,.,.
CASSLRGTGVMVMNTEAFF,TRBV11-2,TRBJ1-1,19,.,TRBD1
CASSEHQGFNYGYTF,TRBV6-1,TRBJ1-2,15,.,.
CASSVSGGAITGELFF,TRBV7-6,TRBJ2-2,16,.,TRBD2
CASSIATGRTEAFF,TRBV19,TRBJ1-1,14,.,.
CASSGDPQGPNQPQHF,TRBV10-2,TRBJ1-5,16,.,.
CASSPHSWDTQYF,TRBV11-2,TRBJ2-3,13,.,.
CASSPPGTESSYEQYF,TRBV7-6,TRBJ2-7,16,.,TRBD1
CASSLIPNGLYEQYF,TRBV11-3,TRBJ2-7,15,few,.
CASSLEEGANRMAAFF,TRBV5-6,TRBJ1-1,16,.,TRBD1
CASSYSEGDGYTF,TRBV6-5,TRBJ1-2,13,.,.
CASSEFLAGGAVNEQFF,TRBV6-1,TRBJ2-1,17,once,TRBD2
CAISERGQYGYTF,TRBV10-3,TRBJ1-2,13,.,.
CASSLLGLPPEAFF,TRBV7-9,TRBJ1-1,14,.,.
CASSFGTSSYNEQFF,TRBV5-1,TRBJ2-1,15,.,.
CASSVSYEQYF,TRBV25-1,TRBJ2-7,11,.,.
CASSFIAGGDGELFF,TRBV27,TRBJ2-2,15,few,TRBD2
CASSITNEAFF,TRBV2,TRBJ1-1,11,.,.
CASTWAGGMDTEAFF,TRBV6-6,TRBJ1-1,15,.,TRBD1